This TCR beta chain was found in a study of T cells in Graves' hyperthyroidism and ophthalmopathy. Notes on the study in general: Ophthalmopathy onset followed model prediction by a median about 6.5 months. A model of 13 V-J features distinguished ophthalmopathy from stable hyperthyroidism. Most expanded thyroid clonotypes above 0.001 also appeared in blood.

No ophthalmopathy progression within 18 months constituted stable Graves' hyperthyroidism. Amplification of TCR beta CDR3 regions used RNA as the template. HTBI primers were used for first-round RT-PCR of the TCR CDR3. MiXCR, run by TCRdb on the multiplex PCR reads, gives a single entry per CDR3 protein. The table lists 560,000 or so distinct CDR3 sequences, approximately 44% of them singletons. Trimming at V came to 0 bases and at J to 5 bases, leaving 5 bases not matched to a gene. This CDR3 comprises 16 residues. Germline-derived CDR1 and CDR2 are MNHEY and SMNVEV (reference sequence). A word on this clonotype: Its antigen is unidentified.

This receptor was taken from a young woman with Graves' hyperthyroidism. Sequenced sample: peripheral blood or thyroid tissue (not recorded which). The chain has TRBV27 and TRBJ1-2; 11 bases fit TRBD1. The chain's CDR3 is CASSLSPDRGQYGYTF. CDR3 in DNA: TGTGCCAGCAGTTTATCCCCGGACAGGGGGCAATATGGCTACACCTTC.